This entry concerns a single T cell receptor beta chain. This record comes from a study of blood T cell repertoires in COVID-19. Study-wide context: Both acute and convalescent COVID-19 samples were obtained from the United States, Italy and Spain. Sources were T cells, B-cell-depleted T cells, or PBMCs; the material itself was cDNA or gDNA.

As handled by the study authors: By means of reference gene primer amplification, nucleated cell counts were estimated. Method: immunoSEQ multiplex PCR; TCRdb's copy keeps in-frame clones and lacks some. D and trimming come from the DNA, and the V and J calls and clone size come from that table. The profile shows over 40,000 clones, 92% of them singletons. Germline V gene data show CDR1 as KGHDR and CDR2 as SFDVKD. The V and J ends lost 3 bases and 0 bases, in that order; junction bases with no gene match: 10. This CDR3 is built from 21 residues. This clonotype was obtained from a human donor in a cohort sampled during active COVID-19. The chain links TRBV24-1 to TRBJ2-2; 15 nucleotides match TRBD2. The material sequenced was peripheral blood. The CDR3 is CATSDRGLAGGPTSNTGELFF. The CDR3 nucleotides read TGTGCCACCAGTGATAGGGGACTAGCGGGAGGTCCCACATCGAACACCGGGGAGCTGTTTTTT.